A selection of T cell receptor beta chains follows, all from one sample in a study of T cells in Graves' hyperthyroidism and ophthalmopathy. In TCRdb, the multiplex PCR reads were re-called with MiXCR into one record per CDR3 protein. The sample gives 250,000 to 300,000 distinct CDR3 sequences, roughly a fifth of which show up once; under 45% is in the top ten. The source material was blood. All receptors derive from a man between 50 and 59 years old with Graves' ophthalmopathy. Each CDR3 is given with its conserved first and last residue. D genes are given only for firm matches. Only some rows state a clone size, as once, few, many or a class for expanded clones.

16	-	TRBJ2-7	TRBV24-1	-	CATSEGGASKMHEQYF	TGTGCCACCAGCGAGGGGGGGGCATCAAAAATGCACGAGCAGTACTTC
14	-	TRBJ1-5	TRBV7-9	few	CASSLLGGDQPQHF	TGTGCCAGCAGCTTACTTGGAGGGGATCAGCCCCAGCATTTT
18	TRBD2	TRBJ2-2	TRBV7-2	many	CASSLRTSGRANTGELFF	TGTGCCAGCAGCTTACGGACTAGCGGGAGGGCGAACACCGGGGAGCTGTTTTTT
15	-	TRBJ1-6	TRBV28	-	CASTRTLSYNSPLHF	TGTGCCAGCACCAGGACTCTCTCCTATAATTCACCCCTCCACTTT
14	TRBD2	TRBJ2-7	TRBV6-2/TRBV6-3	few	CASSYWRETGEQYF	TGTGCCAGCAGTTACTGGCGGGAGACGGGCGAGCAGTACTTC
16	-	TRBJ2-1	TRBV10-3	-	CAISVDEDSISNEQFF	TGTGCCATCAGTGTGGACGAGGACAGCATCAGCAATGAGCAGTTCTTC
17	TRBD1	TRBJ2-7	TRBV10-3	-	CASSPDPPSDRDNEQYF	TGTGCCAGCAGCCCGGACCCCCCCAGCGACAGGGACAACGAGCAGTACTTC
15	-	TRBJ2-3	TRBV11-2	many	CASTRQGIGTDTQYF	TGTGCCAGCACCCGACAAGGGATCGGCACAGATACGCAGTATTTT
18	-	TRBJ2-4	TRBV6-2/TRBV6-3	once	CASSYSLTGDLAKNIQYF	TGTGCCAGCAGTTACTCGCTGACGGGAGATCTAGCCAAAAACATTCAGTACTTC
15	TRBD2	TRBJ2-1	TRBV7-3	many	CASSRQAGEVYEQFF	TGTGCCAGCAGCCGACAAGCGGGAGAGGTATATGAGCAGTTCTTC
12	-	TRBJ2-4	TRBV25-1	-	CASSEGGGIQYF	TGTGCCAGCAGTGAGGGGGGTGGCATTCAGTACTTC
13	-	TRBJ2-7	TRBV6-1	-	CASTGGGAGEQYF	TGTGCCAGCACGGGGGGCGGGGCGGGAGAGCAGTACTTC
13	-	TRBJ1-1	TRBV6-1	-	CATAQGGDTEAFF	TGTGCCACCGCGCAGGGCGGGGACACTGAAGCTTTCTTT
13	-	TRBJ2-5	TRBV18	few	CASSPAGRETQYF	TGTGCCAGCTCACCGGCTGGGCGAGAGACCCAGTACTTC
12	-	TRBJ2-7	TRBV7-2	-	CASSYRVDEQYF	TGTGCCAGCAGCTACCGGGTGGACGAGCAGTACTTC
15	-	TRBJ1-1	TRBV9	-	CASSVEKGGNTEAFF	TGTGCCAGCAGCGTAGAGAAGGGGGGGAACACTGAAGCTTTCTTT
15	TRBD2	TRBJ2-2	TRBV5-1	-	CASRGLAENTGELFF	TGCGCCAGCAGAGGACTAGCGGAAAACACCGGGGAGCTGTTTTTT
13	-	TRBJ2-3	TRBV9	-	CASSVEGEDTQYF	TGTGCCAGCAGCGTAGAAGGGGAAGATACGCAGTATTTT
14	TRBD1	TRBJ1-2	TRBV3-1	many	CASSLTGTVNGYTF	TGTGCCAGCAGCCTCACCGGGACAGTGAATGGCTACACCTTC
15	-	TRBJ2-3	TRBV9	few	CASSGLGGGTDTQYF	TGTGCCAGCAGCGGACTGGGAGGCGGCACAGATACGCAGTATTTT
15	TRBD1	TRBJ1-5	TRBV28	many	CASSHTGDSNQPQHF	TGTGCCAGCAGTCACACAGGGGATAGCAATCAGCCCCAGCATTTT
17	TRBD2	TRBJ2-4	TRBV4-1	few	CASSQVLAGVAKNIQYF	TGCGCCAGCAGCCAAGTACTGGCGGGAGTGGCCAAAAACATTCAGTACTTC
16	-	TRBJ2-7	TRBV28	many	CASSLTRWGTGYEQYF	TGTGCCAGCAGTCTCACTAGGTGGGGAACGGGATACGAGCAGTACTTC
15	-	TRBJ2-7	TRBV7-8	few	CASSSTISGVDEQYF	TGTGCCAGCAGCAGCACGATTTCAGGGGTGGACGAGCAGTACTTC
15	TRBD1	TRBJ1-1	TRBV6-1	-	CASTIGGRGNTEAFF	TGTGCCAGCACTATAGGGGGCAGGGGCAACACTGAAGCTTTCTTT
14	TRBD1	TRBJ2-7	TRBV5-1	-	CASSLDRGQYEQYF	TGCGCCAGCAGCTTGGACAGGGGTCAGTATGAGCAGTACTTC
12	-	TRBJ1-1	TRBV13	many	CASSLNRAEAFF	TGTGCCAGCAGCTTAAACAGGGCTGAAGCTTTCTTT
14	-	TRBJ2-7	TRBV2	-	CASIRLVPSYEQYF	TGTGCCAGCATAAGGCTCGTTCCATCCTACGAGCAGTACTTC
14	-	TRBJ2-1	TRBV20-1	-	CSAKLGRGSNEQFF	TGCAGTGCCAAGCTCGGAAGAGGGTCCAATGAGCAGTTCTTC
16	TRBD2	TRBJ2-5	TRBV20-1	many	CSAAGLAGNTQETQYF	TGCAGTGCAGCGGGACTAGCGGGAAATACCCAAGAGACCCAGTACTTC
14	-	TRBJ1-2	TRBV6-1	-	CASSGQAPNYGYTF	TGTGCCAGCAGTGGACAGGCCCCCAACTATGGCTACACCTTC
15	TRBD1	TRBJ1-6	TRBV3-1	many	CASSLGTGGGKPLHF	TGTGCCAGCAGCCTAGGGACAGGGGGCGGAAAACCCCTCCACTTT
15	-	TRBJ1-1	TRBV19	few	CASTKTLGGNTEAFF	TGTGCCAGTACTAAAACCCTGGGTGGGAACACTGAAGCTTTCTTT
14	TRBD1	TRBJ2-2	TRBV10-3	-	CASRDSPNTGELFF	TGTGCCAGTAGGGACAGCCCGAACACCGGGGAGCTGTTTTTT
16	TRBD2	TRBJ2-7	TRBV27	many	CASSLSVASGTSEQYF	TGTGCCAGCAGTTTATCGGTCGCTAGCGGGACGAGTGAGCAGTACTTC
12	-	TRBJ2-1	TRBV24-1	few	CATAHDDNEQFF	TGTGCCACTGCCCACGACGACAATGAGCAGTTCTTC
19	TRBD2	TRBJ2-7	TRBV6-5	-	CASSPSWDRVLAGGNEQYF	TGTGCCAGCAGTCCCTCGTGGGACAGGGTACTAGCGGGAGGAAACGAGCAGTACTTC
12	-	TRBJ1-5	TRBV28	many	CASSSTNQPQHF	TGTGCCAGCAGTTCGACTAATCAGCCCCAGCATTTT
17	TRBD2	TRBJ2-2	TRBV9	-	CASSSPSGSIVDGELFF	TGTGCCAGCAGCTCCCCTAGCGGGAGTATCGTAGACGGGGAGCTGTTTTTT
15	-	TRBJ1-2	TRBV27	many	CASSFLGDTIYGYTF	TGTGCCAGCAGTTTTTTAGGGGACACTATCTATGGCTACACCTTC
14	-	TRBJ2-2	TRBV7-9	many	CASSLSEAGGELFF	TGTGCCAGCAGCTTATCGGAGGCTGGCGGGGAGCTGTTTTTT
15	TRBD1	TRBJ2-2	TRBV5-1	few	CASSSRQGSTGELFF	TGCGCCAGCAGCTCGCGACAGGGAAGCACCGGGGAGCTGTTTTTT
15	TRBD1	TRBJ2-7	TRBV20-1	-	CSARPPGTVSYEQYF	TGCAGTGCTAGACCCCCCGGGACAGTTTCCTACGAGCAGTACTTC
15	-	TRBJ2-1	TRBV5-8	many	CASSLVRAASNEQFF	TGTGCCAGCAGCTTGGTGCGAGCGGCTTCCAATGAGCAGTTCTTC
15	-	TRBJ1-2	TRBV9	-	CASSVTGSTNYGYTF	TGTGCCAGCAGCGTTACAGGTTCCACTAACTATGGCTACACCTTC
16	-	TRBJ1-1	TRBV20-1	many	CSARDVGSGMNTEAFF	TGCAGTGCTAGAGATGTCGGGTCTGGGATGAACACTGAAGCTTTCTTT
16	TRBD2	TRBJ2-1	TRBV3-1	many	CASSPLAGGVYNEQFF	TGTGCCAGCAGCCCCCTAGCGGGAGGGGTATACAATGAGCAGTTCTTC
15	TRBD1	TRBJ2-5	TRBV3-1	few	CASSQPGTGQETQYF	TGTGCCAGCAGCCAACCCGGGACAGGGCAAGAGACCCAGTACTTC
14	-	TRBJ1-1	TRBV6-1	few	CASSTPGVNTEAFF	TGTGCCAGCAGCACCCCGGGCGTCAACACTGAAGCTTTCTTT